This is a list of T cell receptor beta chains from one sample in a study of vaccination and CD4 T cells after COVID-19. TCRdb independently ran MiXCR on the PCR reads; one entry per CDR3 protein. In the table there are approximately 19,000 distinct CDR3 sequences, about two fifths of which are singletons. Their antigen targets remain unknown. Sequenced here: CD4+ T cells from blood, cultured in vitro, sampled after SARS-CoV-2 vaccination. Every receptor here comes from a human donor who had recovered from COVID-19. The CDR3 runs from the conserved cysteine through the conserved F or W. D genes are given only for firm matches. Some rows have no size entry. The others give once, few or many, or a class for an expanded clone.

>15|-|TRBJ1-1|TRBD1|TRBV7-8
CASSDVRQGGTEAFF
TGTGCCAGCAGCGACGTCCGACAGGGTGGCACTGAAGCTTTCTTT
>19|once|TRBJ2-5|TRBD1|TRBV7-2
CASSLFVWDRGHGGETQYF
TGTGCCAGCAGCTTATTCGTTTGGGACAGGGGGCATGGGGGAGAGACCCAGTACTTC
>17|-|TRBJ1-2|-|TRBV7-8
CASSLGFGGANFYGYTF
TGTGCCAGCAGCTTAGGATTCGGGGGCGCGAACTTCTATGGCTACACCTTC
>14|-|TRBJ1-1|-|TRBV14
CASSQGGKNTEAFF
TGTGCCAGCAGCCAAGGTGGGAAGAACACTGAAGCTTTCTTT
>15|few|TRBJ2-2|TRBD1|TRBV7-9
CASNQQGARSGELFF
TGTGCCAGCAACCAACAGGGGGCGCGGTCCGGGGAGCTGTTTTTT
>14|-|TRBJ1-5|TRBD1|TRBV7-9
CASSFGQGGQPQHF
TGTGCCAGCAGCTTTGGACAGGGGGGTCAGCCCCAGCATTTT
>14|-|TRBJ1-1|-|TRBV7-9
CASSSTDSDTEAFF
TGTGCCAGCAGCTCAACTGACTCGGACACTGAAGCTTTCTTT
>16|-|TRBJ2-5|-|TRBV11-3
CASSTRGRRWQETQYF
TGTGCCAGCAGCACACGGGGGCGCCGGTGGCAAGAGACCCAGTACTTC
>12|-|TRBJ1-1|-|TRBV28
CASRSMNTEAFF
TGTGCCAGCAGGAGCATGAACACTGAAGCTTTCTTT
>14|few|TRBJ2-1|TRBD2|TRBV10-3
CATRLAGGLDEQFF
TGTGCCACCAGACTAGCGGGAGGGTTAGATGAGCAGTTCTTC
>18|-|TRBJ2-7|TRBD2|TRBV5-6
CASSRWSGTSGNSYEQYF
TGTGCCAGCAGCCGATGGTCCGGGACTAGCGGGAACTCCTACGAGCAGTACTTC